This entry features one T cell receptor (beta chain) sequence. The antigen remains unidentified. The data belong to a study of cytomegalovirus exposure and HLA in healthy donors. The ends were cut back, 1 base at V and 4 bases at J, with 5 bases in the middle. The length of the CDR3 is 14 residues. Germline assignment: CDR1 MGHRA and CDR2 YSYEKL. Study-level points and caveats: There were 164 TCR beta chains listed as cytomegalovirus-associated. The CMV antigen specificity of a few CMV-associated chains was confirmed through in vitro analysis. What a later analysis showed was that several of the most significant clusters appeared linked to common viral pathogens.

Use of 60 Vbeta and 13 Jbeta primers characterized the PCR. TCRdb keeps only in-frame clones here, not all; method: immunoSEQ multiplex PCR. The table has approximately 150,000 clones, roughly 80% seen once; the top ten hold about 2%. The rearrangement uses TRBV4-1 and TRBJ1-6; no firm D call. The clonotype was recovered from a human donor in good health. The sample consisted of PBMCs. CDR3 in DNA: TGCGCCAGCAGCCAAGCCCAATATAATTCACCCCTCCACTTT. It specifies CASSQAQYNSPLHF.